Listed below are T cell receptor beta chains from one sample, sequenced in a study of shared clonotypes between healthy human individuals. Profiled with immunoSEQ multiplex PCR; TCRdb holds only in-frame clones, not every one. This sample yields millions of clones, of which over 85% are seen a single time; 1.1% belongs to the top ten. Sequencing input: naive CD8+ T cells sorted from blood. The receptors were sampled from a man between 18 and 29 years old in good health. CDR3s include the opening cysteine and the closing phenylalanine or tryptophan. The D gene is left open where the match is weak. Clone size is given for some rows only: seen once, a few or many times, or a class if the clone is expanded.

V: TRBV30
size: .
J: TRBJ2-3
length: 13
D: .
DNA: TGTGCCTGGAGTGCTTTGTACACAGATACGCAGTATTTT
CDR3: CAWSALYTDTQYF

V: TRBV28
size: .
J: TRBJ1-4
length: 15
D: .
DNA: TGTGCCAGCAGTTTACTAACGGGAACTAATGAAAAACTGTTTTTT
CDR3: CASSLLTGTNEKLFF

V: TRBV5-1
size: .
J: TRBJ2-5
length: 15
D: TRBD2
DNA: TGCGCCAGCAGCCCGGGACTAGCGGGAAGGGAGACCCAGTACTTC
CDR3: CASSPGLAGRETQYF

V: TRBV25-1
size: .
J: TRBJ2-7
length: 13
D: TRBD1
DNA: TGTGCCAGCAGTGCGGGACAGGGACACGAGCAGTACTTC
CDR3: CASSAGQGHEQYF

V: TRBV13
size: .
J: TRBJ1-1
length: 12
D: TRBD1
DNA: TGTGCCAGCAGCTTTGACAGGGCTGAAGCTTTCTTT
CDR3: CASSFDRAEAFF

V: TRBV2
size: .
J: TRBJ2-7
length: 13
D: .
DNA: TGTGCCAGCAGTTACACGAGCTCCTACGAGCAGTACTTC
CDR3: CASSYTSSYEQYF

V: TRBV9
size: .
J: TRBJ2-3
length: 16
D: .
DNA: TGTGCCAGCAGCGTAGCTCGGGGGTTCAGCACAGATACGCAGTATTTT
CDR3: CASSVARGFSTDTQYF

V: TRBV9
size: once
J: TRBJ1-1
length: 14
D: .
DNA: TGTGCCAGCAGCCCCCGTGAAATGAACACTGAAGCTTTCTTT
CDR3: CASSPREMNTEAFF

V: TRBV5-1
size: .
J: TRBJ2-1
length: 13
D: .
DNA: TGCGCCAGCAGCAAGGTCTCCTACAATGAGCAGTTCTTC
CDR3: CASSKVSYNEQFF

V: TRBV19
size: .
J: TRBJ2-7
length: 13
D: .
DNA: TGTGCCAGTAGTAGTACGAACTACTACGAGCAGTACTTC
CDR3: CASSSTNYYEQYF

V: TRBV10-3
size: .
J: TRBJ2-7
length: 13
D: .
DNA: TGTGCCATCAGTCCGGGGGAATCCTACGAGCAGTACTTC
CDR3: CAISPGESYEQYF

V: TRBV6-1
size: .
J: TRBJ1-2
length: 13
D: TRBD1
DNA: TGTGCCAGCAGCCCGGGACAGGTATATGGCTACACCTTC
CDR3: CASSPGQVYGYTF

V: TRBV7-7
size: once
J: TRBJ2-3
length: 14
D: TRBD2
DNA: TGTGCTAGCAGCTTAGCGGGACCCACAGATACGCAGTATTTT
CDR3: CASSLAGPTDTQYF

V: TRBV29-1
size: .
J: TRBJ2-3
length: 13
D: TRBD2
DNA: TGCAGCACTTTAGCGGGAGTAACAGATACGCAGTATTTT
CDR3: CSTLAGVTDTQYF

V: TRBV13
size: .
J: TRBJ1-1
length: 16
D: .
DNA: TGTGCCAGCAGCCCCGAAGACAGGTCCCTAAAAACTGAAGCTTTCTTT
CDR3: CASSPEDRSLKTEAFF

V: TRBV4-1
size: once
J: TRBJ2-5
length: 13
D: .
DNA: TGCGCCAGCAGCTCCAACTCGGGAGAGACCCAGTACTTC
CDR3: CASSSNSGETQYF

V: TRBV5-1
size: .
J: TRBJ1-3
length: 16
D: TRBD1
DNA: TGCGCCAGCAGCGTTGGACAGGGCCTGCCTGGAAACACCATATATTTT
CDR3: CASSVGQGLPGNTIYF

V: TRBV27
size: once
J: TRBJ2-7
length: 13
D: .
DNA: TGTGCCAGCAGTTTAGCCCCCCCCTACGAGCAGTACTTC
CDR3: CASSLAPPYEQYF

V: TRBV19
size: .
J: TRBJ1-2
length: 16
D: .
DNA: TGTGCCAGTAGCCCTCCAGGCGGCAGTCCTGACTATGGCTACACCTTC
CDR3: CASSPPGGSPDYGYTF

V: TRBV1
size: .
J: TRBJ1-2
length: 14
D: .
DNA: TGCACCAGCAGTGAGGACAGTCCCAACTATGGCTACACCTTC
CDR3: CTSSEDSPNYGYTF

V: TRBV6-6
size: .
J: TRBJ2-5
length: 11
D: .
DNA: TGTGCCAGCAGGGAAGGGTGGACCCAGTACTTC
CDR3: CASREGWTQYF

V: TRBV9
size: few
J: TRBJ2-7
length: 15
D: TRBD2
DNA: TGTGCCAGCAGCGTAGGGGCTAGCGGGAGCTACGAGCAGTACTTC
CDR3: CASSVGASGSYEQYF

V: TRBV2
size: once
J: TRBJ1-1
length: 13
D: .
DNA: TGTGCCAGCAGTGAGGGGCCCCGCACTGAAGCTTTCTTT
CDR3: CASSEGPRTEAFF

V: TRBV4-1
size: .
J: TRBJ2-7
length: 16
D: TRBD1
DNA: TGCGCCAGCAGCCATCCGGACAGGGCGAGTTTCTACGAGCAGTACTTC
CDR3: CASSHPDRASFYEQYF

V: TRBV27
size: .
J: TRBJ1-2
length: 14
D: TRBD1
DNA: TGTGCCAGCAGTTTCCTCGGGACAGACTATGGCTACACCTTC
CDR3: CASSFLGTDYGYTF

V: TRBV19
size: .
J: TRBJ1-1
length: 13
D: .
DNA: TGTGCCAGTACCCCAGGGCGGGGCACTGAAGCTTTCTTT
CDR3: CASTPGRGTEAFF

V: TRBV10-2
size: .
J: TRBJ1-2
length: 14
D: TRBD1
DNA: TGCGCCAGCGCCGACAGGGGATCTAACTATGGCTACACCTTC
CDR3: CASADRGSNYGYTF

V: TRBV19
size: .
J: TRBJ1-5
length: 16
D: .
DNA: TGTGCCAGTAGTATAGGAGGCAGGGCATACAATCAGCCCCAGCATTTT
CDR3: CASSIGGRAYNQPQHF

V: TRBV7-9
size: .
J: TRBJ2-7
length: 15
D: TRBD1
DNA: TGTGCCAGCAGCGACGCGGACAGGGGTTGGGACGAGCAGTACTTC
CDR3: CASSDADRGWDEQYF

V: TRBV28
size: .
J: TRBJ2-1
length: 14
D: .
DNA: TGTGCCAGCAGTTTACAGGGGTGGTCAAGTGAGCAGTTCTTC
CDR3: CASSLQGWSSEQFF

V: TRBV7-9
size: once
J: TRBJ2-1
length: 14
D: TRBD1
DNA: TGTGCCAGCAGCTTCCCGGGACAGGGCAATGAGCAGTTCTTC
CDR3: CASSFPGQGNEQFF

V: TRBV28
size: .
J: TRBJ2-1
length: 14
D: .
DNA: TGTGCCAGCAGGCGGGACAACTCCTACAATGAGCAGTTCTTC
CDR3: CASRRDNSYNEQFF

V: TRBV19
size: once
J: TRBJ2-7
length: 13
D: .
DNA: TGTGCCACCCTTAACACAATGGGCGACGAGCAGTACTTC
CDR3: CATLNTMGDEQYF

V: TRBV6-5
size: .
J: TRBJ2-1
length: 14
D: .
DNA: TGTGCCAGCAGTTACTCGACAGGCTACAATGAGCAGTTCTTC
CDR3: CASSYSTGYNEQFF

V: TRBV7-9
size: .
J: TRBJ1-1
length: 12
D: TRBD1
DNA: TGTGCCAGCAGCCAGGGGGCCACTGAAGCTTTCTTT
CDR3: CASSQGATEAFF

V: TRBV25-1
size: .
J: TRBJ2-3
length: 13
D: .
DNA: TGTGCCAGCAGTGGTATATCCACAGATACGCAGTATTTT
CDR3: CASSGISTDTQYF

V: TRBV11-2
size: .
J: TRBJ2-7
length: 14
D: .
DNA: TGTGCCAGCAGCGTCATAGGGACTTCCTACGAGCAGTACTTC
CDR3: CASSVIGTSYEQYF

V: TRBV2
size: .
J: TRBJ2-7
length: 15
D: TRBD2
DNA: TGTGCTAGCAGTGAAGCGCGGACTAGCGCCCACGAGCAGTACTTC
CDR3: CASSEARTSAHEQYF

V: TRBV29-1
size: .
J: TRBJ1-1
length: 13
D: TRBD1
DNA: TGCAGCGTTGATCTACAGGGGGGAACTGAAGCTTTCTTT
CDR3: CSVDLQGGTEAFF

V: TRBV5-6
size: .
J: TRBJ1-4
length: 14
D: .
DNA: TGTGCCAGCAGCTGGCGGACGGACAGTGAAAAACTGTTTTTT
CDR3: CASSWRTDSEKLFF

V: TRBV27
size: .
J: TRBJ2-1
length: 13
D: .
DNA: TGTGCCAGCAGCCAGAGCTCCTACAATGAGCAGTTCTTC
CDR3: CASSQSSYNEQFF

V: TRBV5-6
size: .
J: TRBJ1-4
length: 14
D: TRBD1
DNA: TGTGCCAGCAGCTCGGGACAGGAGAATGAAAAACTGTTTTTT
CDR3: CASSSGQENEKLFF

V: TRBV29-1
size: .
J: TRBJ2-7
length: 15
D: TRBD1
DNA: TGCAGCGTCGGAGGACAGGGAGTCTATTCCTACGAGCAGTACTTC
CDR3: CSVGGQGVYSYEQYF

V: TRBV30
size: .
J: TRBJ2-7
length: 14
D: .
DNA: TGTGCCTGGAGTGTCCCGGGACGCTCCTACGAGCAGTACTTC
CDR3: CAWSVPGRSYEQYF

V: TRBV27
size: .
J: TRBJ2-7
length: 13
D: .
DNA: TGTGCCAGCAGTTTATACCCCCCCTACGAGCAGTACTTC
CDR3: CASSLYPPYEQYF

V: TRBV7-9
size: .
J: TRBJ1-2
length: 13
D: TRBD1
DNA: TGTGCCAGCAGCTCAGGGGGGACGGGAAGTTACACCTTC
CDR3: CASSSGGTGSYTF

V: TRBV7-9
size: .
J: TRBJ1-1
length: 15
D: .
DNA: TGTGCCAGCAGCCAGGGGTGGGGGGAAAGGTCTGAAGCTTTCTTT
CDR3: CASSQGWGERSEAFF

V: TRBV30
size: few
J: TRBJ1-5
length: 15
D: .
DNA: TGTGCCTGGGGCCATGACTCGGGTAGCAATCAGCCCCAGCATTTT
CDR3: CAWGHDSGSNQPQHF

V: TRBV6-1
size: .
J: TRBJ1-5
length: 14
D: TRBD1
DNA: TGTGCCAGCAGCCCGACAGGGATGGGTCAGCCCCAGCATTTT
CDR3: CASSPTGMGQPQHF

V: TRBV7-9
size: .
J: TRBJ1-1
length: 14
D: TRBD1
DNA: TGTGCCAGCAGCCAAGACAGGGCGAACACTGAAGCTTTCTTT
CDR3: CASSQDRANTEAFF

V: TRBV19
size: .
J: TRBJ1-1
length: 14
D: .
DNA: TGTGCCAGTAGTATGGGAGGGGGAGTCACTGAAGCTTTCTTT
CDR3: CASSMGGGVTEAFF

V: TRBV27
size: .
J: TRBJ2-3
length: 15
D: .
DNA: TGTGCCAGCCGGGTCTTTGGAGGGACCACAGATACGCAGTATTTT
CDR3: CASRVFGGTTDTQYF

V: TRBV27
size: .
J: TRBJ2-1
length: 15
D: TRBD2
DNA: TGTGCCAGCAGTTCGGGGACTAGCGGGGCCAATGAGCAGTTCTTC
CDR3: CASSSGTSGANEQFF

V: TRBV7-9
size: .
J: TRBJ2-1
length: 17
D: TRBD1
DNA: TGTGCCAGCAGCTCCCGACAGGGGGAGACCGTATACAATGAGCAGTTCTTC
CDR3: CASSSRQGETVYNEQFF